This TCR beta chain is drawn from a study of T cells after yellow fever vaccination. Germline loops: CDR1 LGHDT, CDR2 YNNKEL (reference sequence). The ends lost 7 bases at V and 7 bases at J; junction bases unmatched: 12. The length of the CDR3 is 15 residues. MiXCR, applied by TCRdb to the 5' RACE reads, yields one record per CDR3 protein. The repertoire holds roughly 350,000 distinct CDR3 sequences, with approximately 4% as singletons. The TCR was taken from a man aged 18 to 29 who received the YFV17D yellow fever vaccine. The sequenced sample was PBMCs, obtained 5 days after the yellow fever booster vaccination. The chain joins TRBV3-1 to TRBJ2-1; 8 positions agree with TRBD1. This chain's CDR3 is CASTRAGGLRNEQFF. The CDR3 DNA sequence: TGTGCCAGCACCCGGGCAGGGGGCCTAAGGAATGAGCAGTTCTTC.